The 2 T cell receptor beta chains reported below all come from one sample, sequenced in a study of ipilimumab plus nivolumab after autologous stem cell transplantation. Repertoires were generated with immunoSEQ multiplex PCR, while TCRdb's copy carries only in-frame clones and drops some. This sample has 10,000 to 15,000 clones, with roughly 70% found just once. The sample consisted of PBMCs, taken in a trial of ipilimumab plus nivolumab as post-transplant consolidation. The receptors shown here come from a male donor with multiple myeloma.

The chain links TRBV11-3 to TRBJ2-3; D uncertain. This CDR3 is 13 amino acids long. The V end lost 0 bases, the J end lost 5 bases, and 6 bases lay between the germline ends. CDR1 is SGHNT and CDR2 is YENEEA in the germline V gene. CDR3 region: CASSLDTEDTQYF. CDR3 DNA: TGTGCCAGCAGCTTAGATACGGAAGATACGCAGTATTTT.

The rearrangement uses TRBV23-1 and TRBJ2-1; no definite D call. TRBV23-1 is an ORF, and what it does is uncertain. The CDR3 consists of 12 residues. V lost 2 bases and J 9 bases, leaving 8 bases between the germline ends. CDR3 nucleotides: TGCGCCAGCAGTCAACCACCGGGTGAGCAGTTCTTC. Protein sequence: CASSQPPGEQFF.